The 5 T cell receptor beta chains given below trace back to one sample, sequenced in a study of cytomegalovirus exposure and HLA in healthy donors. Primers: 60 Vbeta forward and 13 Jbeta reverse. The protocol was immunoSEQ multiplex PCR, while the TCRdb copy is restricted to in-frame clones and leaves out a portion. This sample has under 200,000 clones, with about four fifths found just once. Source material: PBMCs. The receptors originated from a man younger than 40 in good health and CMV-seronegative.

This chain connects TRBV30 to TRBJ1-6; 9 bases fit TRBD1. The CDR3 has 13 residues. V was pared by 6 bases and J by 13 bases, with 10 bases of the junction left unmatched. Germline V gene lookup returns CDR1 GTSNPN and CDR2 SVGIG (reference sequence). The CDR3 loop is CACNRDREVPLHF. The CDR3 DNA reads TGTGCCTGCAATAGGGACAGGGAAGTTCCCCTCCACTTT.

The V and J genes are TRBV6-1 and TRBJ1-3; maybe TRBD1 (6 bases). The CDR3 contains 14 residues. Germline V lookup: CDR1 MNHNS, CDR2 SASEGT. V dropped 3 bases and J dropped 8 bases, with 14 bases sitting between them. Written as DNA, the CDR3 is TGTGCCAGCAGTGAGGGTCAGGGGAGGGACACCATATATTTT. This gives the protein CASSEGQGRDTIYF.

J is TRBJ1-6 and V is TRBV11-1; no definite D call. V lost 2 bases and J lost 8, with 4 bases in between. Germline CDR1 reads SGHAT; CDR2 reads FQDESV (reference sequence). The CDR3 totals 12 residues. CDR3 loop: CASSLPYSPLHF. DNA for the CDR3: TGTGCCAGCAGCTTACCTTATTCACCCCTCCACTTT.

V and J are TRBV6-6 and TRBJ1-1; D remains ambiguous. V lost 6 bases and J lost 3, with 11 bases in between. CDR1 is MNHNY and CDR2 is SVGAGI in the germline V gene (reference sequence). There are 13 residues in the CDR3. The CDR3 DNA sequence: TGTGCCAGCAGCCCCAGACGGGACACTGAAGCTTTCTTT. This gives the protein CASSPRRDTEAFF.

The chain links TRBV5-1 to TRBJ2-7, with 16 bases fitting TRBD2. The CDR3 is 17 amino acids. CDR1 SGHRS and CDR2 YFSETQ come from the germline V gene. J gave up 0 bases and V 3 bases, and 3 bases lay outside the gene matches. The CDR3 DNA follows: TGCGCCAGCAGCTCGGGACTAGCGGGAGGGAGCTCCTACGAGCAGTACTTC. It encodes CASSSGLAGGSSYEQYF.